This T cell receptor (beta chain) was found in a study of blood T cell repertoires in COVID-19. The V end was cut by 2 bases, the J end by 5 bases, with 11 bases between. Germline CDR1 is PRHDT and CDR2 is FYEKMQ (reference sequence). The CDR3 runs to 14 residues. The authors' processing: Amplification of reference gene primers was used by the study to estimate nucleated cell counts. Using immunoSEQ multiplex PCR, the repertoire was profiled, and TCRdb retains in-frame clones only, with some absent. The D gene and trimming were derived from the DNA, and the V and J assignments and clone size from that table. The data contain about 220,000 clones, about 87% of them seen just once; the ten biggest clones take up approximately 2.5%.

This TCR was sampled from a woman in her forties with acute COVID-19. J is TRBJ2-3 and V is TRBV13, with D possibly matching TRBD2 (5 bases). The sequenced material came from PBMCs or T cells enriched from blood (not recorded which). CDR3 protein: CASSLRGLGDTQYF. The CDR3 DNA follows: TGTGCCAGCAGCTTAAGAGGGTTGGGAGATACGCAGTATTTT.